This entry concerns a single TCR beta chain. Its specificity is not known. Extraction of around 2 micrograms of genomic DNA from cryopreserved PBMCs supplied material for TCR beta libraries. The data stem from a study of cytotoxic CD8 clonotypes in ibrutinib-treated CLL. Study summary: Once patients had received a median around 12 months of treatment, range 6 to 36, response samples were obtained. General study points: Patients had baseline clonality above age-matched healthy donors, and this clonality moved with circulating CD8+ T-cell counts.

Using immunoSEQ multiplex PCR, the repertoire was profiled, and TCRdb retains in-frame clones only, with some absent. Seen here are roughly 300,000 clones, around 77% observed once, and the top ten hold roughly 6%. This CDR3 contains 17 residues. Germline trimming cut 2 bases from V and 4 bases from J; bases unmatched to any gene: 10. Germline CDR1 SGHTA, CDR2 FQGNSA. The receptor was derived from a human donor with chronic lymphocytic leukemia. This sequence joins TRBV7-2 and TRBJ1-1; 10 nucleotides align to TRBD1. The source material was PBMCs, sampled at disease progression, from a patient treated with ibrutinib. CDR3 DNA sequence: TGTGCCAGCAGCTTACGGTGGGGACAGGGGAGGTTCACTGAAGCTTTCTTT. Amino acids: CASSLRWGQGRFTEAFF.